One sample yielded the 5 T cell receptor beta chains listed below, sequenced in a study of cytomegalovirus exposure and HLA in healthy donors. 13 Jbeta primers and 60 Vbeta primers were used for the PCR. Profiled with immunoSEQ multiplex PCR; TCRdb holds only in-frame clones, not every one. The sample includes some 130,000 clones, around three quarters of them seen just once. The sample was PBMCs. The receptors here all came from a man under 40 in good health.

This clone was seen a handful of times. The CDR3, as DNA: TGTGCCAGCTCACCCCCACTAGGCACCTACGAGCAGTACTTC. The encoded protein is CASSPPLGTYEQYF. V and J are TRBV18 and TRBJ2-7; a weak D match, TRBD2 (5 bases). V was clipped by 3 bases and J by 2 bases, with 11 bases between them. Germline V lookup: CDR1 KGHSH, CDR2 LQKENI. The CDR3 consists of 14 residues. Full variable domain (remainder filled in from reference TRBV18 and TRBJ2-7): NAGVMQNPRHLVRRRGQEARLRCSPMKGHSHVYWYRQLPEEGLKFMVYLQKENIIDESGMPKERFSAEFPKEGPSILRIQQVVRGDSAAYFCASSPPLGTYEQYFGPGTRLTVT.

Concerning this clone itself: At one boundary the junction diverges from the germline segment, which might be a read error. The rearrangement joins TRBV5-8 to TRBJ2-1; 8 bases line up with TRBD1. CDR3 length: 11 residues. Germline CDR1 SGHTS, CDR2 YDEGEE. In nucleotides, the CDR3 is TGTGCCAGCAGCTTGACGGACAGGGCCGTCTTC. It codes for CASSLTDRAVF.

The chain carries TRBV2 and TRBJ2-1; 10 nucleotides line up with TRBD2. The CDR3 length is 18 residues. V dropped 10 bases and J dropped 10; count of bases not matched to a gene: 25. CDR1 is SNHLY, CDR2 FYNNEI, per germline. The CDR3 region is CATMWTGSRSGRAGEQFF. Written as DNA, the CDR3 is TGTGCCACGATGTGGACCGGTTCGAGAAGCGGGAGGGCGGGAGAGCAGTTCTTC.

The count of this clone is one. The chain joins TRBV29-1 to TRBJ1-2; possible D gene TRBD1, 6 bases. V was trimmed by 7 bases and J by 5 bases, leaving 14 bases between them. Germline V gene data show CDR1 as SQVTM and CDR2 as ANQGSEA. This CDR3 has 12 residues. CDR3 loop: CSAPGGQYGYTF. Written as DNA, the CDR3 is TGCAGCGCTCCGGGGGGGCAGTATGGCTACACCTTC.

V and J are TRBV6-1 and TRBJ2-5; 10 positions agree with TRBD2. This CDR3 is built from 16 residues. J lost 5 bases, V lost 3 bases, and 9 bases had no gene match. Germline V gives CDR1 MNHNS, CDR2 SASEGT. In DNA, the CDR3 is TGTGCCAGCAGTGAGACAAGCGGGAGGGCCTGGGAGACCCAGTACTTC. Translated, it gives CASSETSGRAWETQYF.